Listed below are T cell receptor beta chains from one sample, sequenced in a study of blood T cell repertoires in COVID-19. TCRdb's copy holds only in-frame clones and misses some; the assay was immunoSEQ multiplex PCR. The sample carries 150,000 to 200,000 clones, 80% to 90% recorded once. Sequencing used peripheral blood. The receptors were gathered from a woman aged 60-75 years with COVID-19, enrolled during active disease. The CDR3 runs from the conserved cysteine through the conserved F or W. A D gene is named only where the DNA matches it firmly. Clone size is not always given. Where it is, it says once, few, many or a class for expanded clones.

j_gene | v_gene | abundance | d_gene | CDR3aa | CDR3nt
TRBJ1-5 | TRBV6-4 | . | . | CASSPPSARGKECNQPQHF | TGTGCCAGCAGTCCCCCGTCGGCGAGGGGGAAAGAATGCAATCAGCCCCAGCATTTT
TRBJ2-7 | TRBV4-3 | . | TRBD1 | CASSQDSAGQGPYEQYF | TGCGCCAGCAGCCAAGATTCGGCAGGACAGGGGCCCTACGAGCAGTACTTC
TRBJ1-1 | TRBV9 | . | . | CASSVAFAANTEAFF | TGTGCCAGCAGCGTAGCTTTCGCGGCGAACACTGAAGCTTTCTTT
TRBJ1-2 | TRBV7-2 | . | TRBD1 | CASSTSGTGGSYGYTF | TGTGCCAGCAGCACATCCGGGACAGGGGGTAGCTATGGCTACACCTTC
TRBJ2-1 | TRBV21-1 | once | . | CASSNRRFAGTSGRGENEQFF | TGTGCCAGCAGCAATAGGCGGTTCGCCGGGACTAGCGGTAGGGGCGAGAATGAGCAGTTCTTC
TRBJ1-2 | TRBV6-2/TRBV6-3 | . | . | CASSYPGYGYTF | TGTGCCAGCAGTTACCCGGGCTATGGCTACACCTTC
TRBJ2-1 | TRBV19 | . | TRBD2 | CASSRRLAGYGGEQFF | TGTGCCAGTAGTAGGAGACTAGCGGGATATGGGGGTGAGCAGTTCTTC
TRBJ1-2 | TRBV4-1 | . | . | CASSQVPVNYGYTF | TGCGCCAGCAGCCAAGTCCCAGTGAACTATGGCTACACCTTC
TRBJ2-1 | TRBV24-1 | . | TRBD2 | CATSDLSGLAGINEQFF | TGTGCCACCAGTGATTTATCCGGACTAGCGGGAATTAATGAGCAGTTCTTC
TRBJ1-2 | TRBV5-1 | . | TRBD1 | CASNTGTGVRRYGYTF | TGCGCCAGCAATACCGGGACAGGTGTCCGTCGCTATGGCTACACCTTC
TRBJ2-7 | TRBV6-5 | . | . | CASGGSLEQYF | TGTGCCTCCGGGGGATCCCTCGAGCAGTACTTC
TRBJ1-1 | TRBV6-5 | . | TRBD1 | CLTRRGRGMNTEAFF | TGTCTCACCAGACGGGGCAGGGGGATGAACACTGAAGCTTTCTTT
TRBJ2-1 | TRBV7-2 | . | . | CASSLTGYNEQFF | TGTGCCAGCAGCTTGACTGGTTACAATGAGCAGTTCTTC
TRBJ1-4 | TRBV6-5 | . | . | CASSRDSYNEKLFF | TGTGCCAGCAGTCGCGACAGTTATAATGAAAAACTGTTTTTT
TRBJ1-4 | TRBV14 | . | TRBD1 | CASSQEWTGDEKLFF | TGTGCCAGCAGCCAAGAATGGACAGGGGATGAAAAACTGTTTTTT
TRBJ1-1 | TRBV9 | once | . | CASRAPNTEAFF | TGTGCCAGCAGGGCTCCGAACACTGAAGCTTTCTTT
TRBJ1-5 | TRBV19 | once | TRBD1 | CASSPPGTGANQPQHF | TGTGCCAGTAGTCCTCCCGGGACAGGGGCCAATCAGCCCCAGCATTTT
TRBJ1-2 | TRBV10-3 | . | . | CAISTANYGYTF | TGTGCCATCAGTACGGCTAACTATGGCTACACCTTC
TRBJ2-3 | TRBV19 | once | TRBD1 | CASSTAGTGVTDTQYF | TGTGCCAGTAGTACCGCCGGGACAGGGGTTACAGATACGCAGTATTTT
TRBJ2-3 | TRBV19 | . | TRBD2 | CASNALAGGLDTQYF | TGTGCCAGTAACGCTCTAGCGGGAGGATTAGATACGCAGTATTTT
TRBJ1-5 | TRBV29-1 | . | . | CSVARGRNQPQHF | TGCAGCGTTGCCAGGGGCCGCAATCAGCCCCAGCATTTT
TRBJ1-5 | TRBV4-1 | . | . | CASSQDRYSNQPQHF | TGCGCCAGCAGCCAAGACAGATATAGCAATCAGCCCCAGCATTTT
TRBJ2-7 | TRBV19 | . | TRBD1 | CASSMNRGTNEQYF | TGTGCCAGTAGTATGAACAGGGGGACGAACGAGCAGTACTTC
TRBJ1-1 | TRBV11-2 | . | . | CASSSPLGPRSTEAFF | TGTGCCAGCAGCTCCCCTCTCGGTCCCCGGAGCACTGAAGCTTTCTTT
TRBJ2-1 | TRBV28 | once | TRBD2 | CASSILSGLDYNEQFF | TGTGCCAGCAGTATACTATCGGGACTAGATTACAATGAGCAGTTCTTC
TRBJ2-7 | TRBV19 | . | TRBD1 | CASSPWDRGRVEQYF | TGTGCCAGTAGTCCATGGGACAGGGGGCGTGTCGAGCAGTACTTC
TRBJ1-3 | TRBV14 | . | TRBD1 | CASSRRTGGSGNTIYF | TGTGCCAGCAGCCGACGGACAGGGGGCTCTGGAAACACCATATATTTT
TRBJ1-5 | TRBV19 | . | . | CASRDRSYSNQPQHF | TGTGCCAGCAGAGACAGGTCATATAGCAATCAGCCCCAGCATTTT
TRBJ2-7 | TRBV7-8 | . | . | CASSFRDSPMEQYF | TGTGCCAGCAGTTTCCGGGACTCCCCTATGGAGCAGTACTTC
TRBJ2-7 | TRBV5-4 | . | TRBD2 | CASSQPRGESSYEQYF | TGTGCCAGCAGCCAACCTCGGGGGGAGAGCTCCTACGAGCAGTACTTC
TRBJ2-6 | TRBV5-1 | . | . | CASSLVRDSGANVLTF | TGCGCCAGCAGCTTGGTCAGGGACTCTGGGGCCAACGTCCTGACTTTC
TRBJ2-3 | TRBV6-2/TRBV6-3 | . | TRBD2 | CASSRGSVTDTQYF | TGTGCCAGCAGCCGCGGGAGCGTCACAGATACGCAGTATTTT
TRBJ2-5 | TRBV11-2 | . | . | CASSSIGGRGETQYF | TGTGCCAGCAGCTCGATCGGTGGGAGAGGCGAGACCCAGTACTTC
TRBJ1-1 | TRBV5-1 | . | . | CASSGDQGQNTEAFF | TGCGCCAGCAGCGGAGATCAGGGACAGAACACTGAAGCTTTCTTT
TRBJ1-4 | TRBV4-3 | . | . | CASSSQEARANEKLFF | TGCGCCAGCAGCTCCCAGGAGGCCCGAGCTAATGAAAAACTGTTTTTT
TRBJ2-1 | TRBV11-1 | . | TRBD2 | CASSRGTSGDNEQFF | TGTGCCAGCAGCCGGGGGACTAGCGGAGACAATGAGCAGTTCTTC
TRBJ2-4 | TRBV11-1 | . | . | CASSLTGTKNIQYF | TGTGCCAGCAGCCTAACAGGGACCAAAAACATTCAGTACTTC
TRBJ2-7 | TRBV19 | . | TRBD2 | CASTSGTSGSSYEQYF | TGTGCCAGTACCTCAGGGACTAGCGGGAGCTCCTACGAGCAGTACTTC
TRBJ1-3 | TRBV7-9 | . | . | CASSFSGFSGNTIYF | TGTGCCAGCAGCTTCAGCGGTTTCTCTGGAAACACCATATATTTT
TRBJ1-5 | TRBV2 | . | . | CASRTGGNQPQHF | TGTGCCAGCCGGACGGGGGGCAATCAGCCCCAGCATTTT
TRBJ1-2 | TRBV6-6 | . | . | CASSYSAGTYGYTF | TGTGCCAGCAGTTACTCGGCGGGGACCTATGGCTACACCTTC
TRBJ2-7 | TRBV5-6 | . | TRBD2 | CASSSHSGSLTYEQYF | TGTGCCAGCAGCTCCCATAGCGGGAGCCTTACCTACGAGCAGTACTTC
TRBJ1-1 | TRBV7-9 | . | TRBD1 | CASSLETGGPREAFF | TGTGCCAGCAGCTTAGAGACAGGGGGACCGCGTGAAGCTTTCTTT
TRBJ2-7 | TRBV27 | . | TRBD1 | CASSSRDRAYEQYF | TGTGCCAGCAGTTCCCGGGACAGGGCCTACGAGCAGTACTTC
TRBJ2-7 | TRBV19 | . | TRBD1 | CASKVQGAHEQYF | TGTGCCAGTAAGGTGCAGGGGGCACACGAGCAGTACTTC